The 24 T cell receptor beta chains listed next were all sequenced from one sample in a study of blood T cell repertoires in COVID-19. Assay: immunoSEQ multiplex PCR; the TCRdb copy retains only in-frame clones and omits some. The sample has roughly 150,000 clones, about 83% seen once; the top ten hold 2.5% to 3%. Sequenced sample: peripheral blood. These receptors were obtained from a woman of 80 years or more with COVID-19, enrolled during active disease.

The genes are TRBV19 and TRBJ2-1, with 7 positions matching TRBD2. The germline CDR1 and CDR2 sequences are LNHDA and SQIVND (reference sequence). V lost 5 bases to trimming and J lost 1 base; unmatched junction nucleotides: 11. CDR3 length: 17 amino acids. The CDR3 is CASSERELAGSYNEQFF. The DNA for the CDR3 is TGTGCCAGTAGTGAGCGGGAACTAGCTGGATCCTACAATGAGCAGTTCTTC.

This chain uses TRBV27 with TRBJ2-7, with 10 positions matching TRBD2. The CDR3 is 16 amino acids. Germline V gene lookup returns CDR1 MNHEY and CDR2 SMNVEV (reference sequence). The junction had 9 bases not matched to a gene; V was cut back by 3 bases and J by 4 bases. The CDR3 loop reads CASSFGGASGSYEQYF. As DNA, the CDR3 is TGTGCCAGCAGTTTCGGGGGTGCTAGCGGGAGTTACGAGCAGTACTTC.

The chain links TRBV12-5 to TRBJ2-1, with 10 bases identical to TRBD2. In germline, CDR1 is LGHNT, CDR2 FRNRAP. Trimming removed 8 bases from V and 7 bases from J; junction bases left unmatched: 11. This CDR3 has 15 amino acids. CDR3 in amino acids: CASSRAGGPWNEQFF. DNA for the CDR3: TGTGCTAGTTCTCGAGCGGGAGGGCCCTGGAATGAGCAGTTCTTC.

The chain joins TRBV18 to TRBJ2-3, with unresolved D. CDR1 KGHSH and CDR2 LQKENI come from the germline V gene. With 1 base removed from V and 7 bases from J, the gap between germline ends came to 15 bases. The CDR3 extends over 15 amino acids. The CDR3 here is CASSPLSGSSNTQYF. CDR3 DNA: TGTGCCAGCTCACCACTTTCCGGTAGCTCAAATACGCAGTATTTT.

The chain employs TRBV5-1 and TRBJ1-6, with 10 bases identical to TRBD1. Germline V gene sequence: CDR1 SGHRS, CDR2 YFSETQ. The junction had 10 bases not matched to a gene; V was cut back by 3 bases and J by 7 bases. The CDR3 totals 17 residues. The CDR3 sequence: CASSSNPGQGPNSPLHF. As DNA, the CDR3 is TGCGCCAGCAGCTCGAACCCGGGACAGGGGCCGAATTCACCCCTCCACTTT.

V usage is TRBV4-2 and J usage is TRBJ1-3, with TRBD1 as a possible D gene (6 bases). V shed 0 bases and J shed 3 bases, with 12 bases lying between them. The CDR3 loop spans 16 amino acids. Germline V gives CDR1 LGHNA, CDR2 YNFKEQ. The CDR3 DNA follows: TGTGCCAGCAGCCAAGATGGGGCAGGGGTTGGAAACACCATATATTTT. It is translated as CASSQDGAGVGNTIYF.

The gene calls are TRBV5-1 and TRBJ2-1; 13 positions match TRBD2. The J segment lost 7 bases and the V segment lost 4 bases, leaving 8 bases of the junction unmatched. Germline V gene data show CDR1 as SGHRS and CDR2 as YFSETQ. CDR3 length equals 16 residues. CDR3 amino acids: CASSTTSGRAGNEQFF. In DNA form, the CDR3 reads TGCGCCAGCAGCACCACTAGCGGGAGGGCCGGGAATGAGCAGTTCTTC.

V and J are TRBV11-2 and TRBJ2-6, with D possibly TRBD1 on 5 matching bases. Germline CDR1 SGHAT, CDR2 FQNNGV. V lost 0 bases, J lost 0 bases, and 12 bases lay in between. The CDR3 covers 18 residues. CDR3 in DNA: TGTGCCAGCAGCTTAGACCAGGGCCCTCACTCTGGGGCCAACGTCCTGACTTTC. Its translation is CASSLDQGPHSGANVLTF. Supplemented by reference TRBV11-2 and TRBJ2-6, the full variable domain reads EAGVAQSPRYKIIEKRQSVAFWCNPISGHATLYWYQQILGQGPKLLIQFQNNGVVDDSQLPKDRFSAERLKGVDSTLKIQPAKLEDSAVYLCASSLDQGPHSGANVLTFGAGSRLTVL.

This chain joins TRBV28 and TRBJ2-1; 9 nucleotides agree with TRBD2. V was clipped by 5 bases and J by 7 bases; unmatched bases: 12. This CDR3 contains 16 residues. CDR1 and CDR2 (germline): MDHEN, SYDVKM. The CDR3 DNA reads as TGTGCCAGCAGTCACTGGGGCGGGGGGGCCCGTAATGAGCAGTTCTTC. As protein: CASSHWGGGARNEQFF.

The chain uses TRBV3-1 (or the pseudogene TRBV3-2) and TRBJ1-6; 10 bases are a match to TRBD1. The CDR3 contains 15 residues. V lost 5 bases to trimming and J lost 8 bases; unmatched junction nucleotides: 6. The V gene's germline CDR1 is LGHDT and CDR2 YNNKEL (reference sequence). CDR3 amino acids: CASSGRDRGYSPLHF. The CDR3 bases are TGTGCCAGCAGCGGCAGGGACAGGGGTTATTCACCCCTCCACTTT.

V and J are TRBV21-1 and TRBJ2-2; the table's D call, TRBD1, has no DNA check behind it. TRBV21-1 is annotated as a pseudogene. The CDR3 is made up of 13 amino acids. As DNA, the CDR3 is TGTGCCAGGGACAGGGCCTTCACCGGGGAGCTGTTTTTT. It yields the protein CARDRAFTGELFF.

The chain links TRBV10-3 to TRBJ2-2, with TRBD1 as a possible D gene (5 bases). The V gene lost 4 bases and the J gene lost 6 bases, with 12 bases spanning the gap. CDR1 ENHRY and CDR2 SYGVKD come from the germline V gene. The CDR3 runs to 14 residues. The CDR3, as DNA: TGTGCCATCAGTGGACCTTGGGGCGCCGGGGAGCTGTTTTTT. Translating gives CAISGPWGAGELFF.

This chain joins TRBV7-3 and TRBJ1-2; TRBD1 aligns across 11 bases. Germline V lookup: CDR1 SGHTA, CDR2 FQGTGA. CDR3 length: 13 amino acids. V was pared by 5 bases and J by 8 bases, with 4 bases of the junction left unmatched. CDR3 in amino acids: CASSADRGLGYTF. CDR3 DNA sequence: TGTGCCAGCAGCGCGGACAGGGGGCTGGGCTACACCTTC.

This chain uses TRBV18 with TRBJ2-2; the match to TRBD1 covers 11 bases. Trimming took 5 bases from V and 6 from J; bases not matched to a gene: 8. CDR1 is KGHSH and CDR2 is LQKENI in the germline V gene. This CDR3 region has 16 residues. The CDR3 coding sequence is TGTGCCAGCTCAGCCCCGGGACAGGGGGAACCCGGGGAGCTGTTTTTT. This codes for CASSAPGQGEPGELFF.

The rearrangement uses TRBV28 and TRBJ1-6; D possibly corresponds to TRBD1 (5 bases). The CDR3 contains 13 residues. Germline values: CDR1 MDHEN, CDR2 SYDVKM. V was shortened by 2 bases and J by 10 bases, with 9 bases between the two germline ends. CDR3 residues: CASSLGQGSPLHF. CDR3 nucleotides: TGTGCCAGCAGTTTAGGTCAGGGCTCACCCCTCCACTTT. The whole variable domain, filled in from reference TRBV28 and TRBJ1-6, reads DVKVTQSSRYLVKRTGEKVFLECVQDMDHENMFWYRQDPGLGLRLIYFSYDVKMKEKGDIPEGYSVSREKKERFSLILESASTNQTSMYLCASSLGQGSPLHFGNGTRLTVT.

The chain uses TRBV28 and TRBJ1-2, with D perhaps matching TRBD1 (5 bases). Germline CDR1 MDHEN, CDR2 SYDVKM. V dropped 6 bases and J dropped 8 bases, with 16 bases sitting between them. This CDR3 has 13 residues. The CDR3 region has the DNA TGTGCCAGCAGAAAGACAGAAAAGAGCGGCTACACCTTC. Its translation is CASRKTEKSGYTF.

The J gene is TRBJ2-7, the V gene TRBV10-3; D remains unclear. Germline V lookup: CDR1 ENHRY, CDR2 SYGVKD. Deletions cut 4 bases from V and 2 bases from J, with 6 bases between. The CDR3 loop spans 12 amino acids. CDR3 sequence: CAISGHTYEQYF. CDR3 in DNA: TGTGCCATCAGTGGACATACCTACGAGCAGTACTTC.

The J gene is TRBJ1-4, the V gene TRBV28; TRBD1 matches 8 bases. CDR1 MDHEN and CDR2 SYDVKM come from the germline V gene. The CDR3 extends over 16 amino acids. The ends lost 3 bases at V and 5 bases at J; junction bases unmatched: 8. DNA for the CDR3: TGTGCCAGCAGTTTCCTCGGGCAGGGGGCGAATGAAAAACTGTTTTTT. Residues: CASSFLGQGANEKLFF.

The chain employs TRBV18 and TRBJ1-5; D might be TRBD1 (5 bases). Germline values: CDR1 KGHSH, CDR2 LQKENI. V was cut by 4 bases and J by 3 bases, with 13 bases left in between. The CDR3 spans 15 residues. The CDR3: CASSQTAGFNQPQHF. CDR3 nucleotides: TGTGCCAGCTCACAGACGGCAGGGTTCAATCAGCCCCAGCATTTT.

This clone was picked up one time. This chain uses TRBV10-3 with TRBJ2-7; D ambiguous. Deletions cut 5 bases from V and 0 bases from J, with 11 bases between. The germline V gene encodes CDR1 ENHRY and CDR2 SYGVKD. The CDR3 runs 14 residues. The CDR3 region has the DNA TGTGCCATCAGTCGATTGAGCCCCTCCTACGAGCAGTACTTC. Amino acids: CAISRLSPSYEQYF.

This clone was recorded once. The chain employs TRBV5-6 and TRBJ1-6; D remains ambiguous. This CDR3 comprises 15 residues. Trimming shortened V by 4 bases and J by 8 bases, and 16 bases separated the two germline ends. Germline CDR1 reads SGHDT; CDR2 reads YYEEEE. The DNA of the CDR3 is TGTGCCAGCAGCCGGGTTTGGGGAGTGGATTCACCCCTCCACTTT. Its translation is CASSRVWGVDSPLHF.

The J gene is TRBJ1-1, the V gene TRBV2; no firm D call. Germline V gene data show CDR1 as SNHLY and CDR2 as FYNNEI. The CDR3 runs 11 residues. V was trimmed by 6 bases and J by 1 base, leaving 3 bases between them. Written as DNA, the CDR3 is TGTGCCAGCAGCCGGAACACTGAAGCTTTCTTT. It yields the protein CASSRNTEAFF.

The V gene is TRBV2, the J gene TRBJ1-1; D is uncertain. Trimming pared 6 bases from V and 6 bases from J, leaving 8 bases between. CDR3 length: 11 residues. The V gene's germline CDR1 is SNHLY and CDR2 FYNNEI. The CDR3 sequence: CASRIGAEAFF. In nucleotides, the CDR3 is TGTGCCAGCAGGATCGGGGCTGAAGCTTTCTTT.

This clone was detected only a few times. The V and J genes are TRBV30 and TRBJ1-5; D is perhaps TRBD1 (6 bases). Germline loops: CDR1 GTSNPN, CDR2 SVGIG (reference sequence). V was shortened by 3 bases and J by 5 bases, with 14 bases between the two germline ends. The CDR3 has 14 residues. The CDR3 region is CAWSLGGADQPQHF. The CDR3 DNA follows: TGTGCCTGGAGCCTAGGGGGGGCAGATCAGCCCCAGCATTTT.